A selection of T cell receptor beta chains follows, all from one sample in a study of CXCR3-negative and CXCR3-positive naive CD8 T cells. TCRdb processed the 5' RACE reads again and assigns one entry to each CDR3 protein, with no DNA. Listed are about 98,000 distinct CDR3 sequences; around 0.82% falls within the top ten. Sequenced sample: naive CXCR3+ CD8+ T cells from blood. The receptors were gathered from a human donor in good health. Some clones in this sample may be carry-over from other donors' samples. Both conserved end residues are part of each CDR3.

j_call v_call cdr3_aa
TRBJ2-3 TRBV7-2 CVSGTGGKDTQYF
TRBJ2-2 TRBV25-1 CASSEYFRPGELFF
TRBJ2-5 TRBV5-4 CASSRASQETQYF
TRBJ1-1 TRBV27 CASSLSGMNTEAFF
TRBJ2-7 TRBV28 CASSLSTERDGYEQYF
TRBJ2-3 TRBV15 CATSRDLNLASTDTQYF
TRBJ2-5 TRBV5-6 CASSLFQLRETQYF
TRBJ1-1 TRBV6-2/TRBV6-3 CASHGLNGAEDTEAFF
TRBJ2-7 TRBV12-3/TRBV12-4 CASNGGERYEQYF
TRBJ1-1 TRBV4-3 CASSQDVWTENTEAFF
TRBJ2-7 TRBV4-1 CASSQEHRSSYEQYF
TRBJ2-7 TRBV7-2 CASSYGTSYEQYF
TRBJ2-1 TRBV27 CASTPGAYNEQFF
TRBJ1-2 TRBV14 CASSQIGQAPYGYTF
TRBJ2-1 TRBV7-9 CASSSQTHEQFF
TRBJ2-1 TRBV6-5 CASSTEVGNNEQFF
TRBJ2-7 TRBV6-2/TRBV6-3 CASSQGPGGTYEQYF
TRBJ2-7 TRBV4-3 CASSQAPDRSYEQYF
TRBJ2-5 TRBV5-5 CASSLGEGAIQETQYF
TRBJ2-1 TRBV6-9 CASSFLSGNPYNEQFF
TRBJ1-1 TRBV28 CASSFEGLNTEAFF
TRBJ2-7 TRBV6-2/TRBV6-3 CASSYPLPPGTASYEQYF
TRBJ2-5 TRBV5-1 CASSPYGETQYF
TRBJ2-1 TRBV7-9 CASSFSGEQFF
TRBJ1-4 TRBV7-8 CASSPGGQATEKLFF
TRBJ2-7 TRBV5-1 CASQGADYEQYF
TRBJ1-2 TRBV25-1 CASSEYLGDSGGYTF
TRBJ2-2 TRBV5-1 CASRVPGAGELFF
TRBJ2-5 TRBV5-6 CASSAGTAQETQYF
TRBJ1-1 TRBV5-1 CASSLMGSTDEAFF
TRBJ2-2 TRBV7-9 CASRGYDTGELFF
TRBJ2-3 TRBV7-6 CASSSQGLADFTDTQYF
TRBJ2-3 TRBV11-2 CASSLDFGFADTQYF
TRBJ2-7 TRBV12-3/TRBV12-4 CASSFMSDSSYEQYF
TRBJ2-7 TRBV6-6 CASSYFPAGTDEQYF
TRBJ1-2 TRBV27 CASSPHGQTYGYTF
TRBJ1-1 TRBV30 CAFTGGQGLTEAFF
TRBJ2-3 TRBV9 CASREMTSGSDTQYF
TRBJ2-7 TRBV4-1 CASSQGIGVDEQYF
TRBJ2-1 TRBV27 CASSLSPGSHNEQFF
TRBJ1-6 TRBV6-4 CASSDSQNSPLHF
TRBJ1-1 TRBV10-3 CAISESGTGGGATEAFF
TRBJ2-7 TRBV20-1 CSAARDSDYEQYF
TRBJ1-2 TRBV3-1 CASSQGTPVHYGYTF
TRBJ2-5 TRBV12-3/TRBV12-4 CASSPQTGRETQYF
TRBJ2-7 TRBV5-1 CASRDYDREILEQYF
TRBJ2-2 TRBV6-4 CASSASGVTGELFF
TRBJ2-5 TRBV29-1 CSVERTSGLQETQYF
TRBJ1-2 TRBV6-5 CASSQTGDYGYTF
TRBJ2-7 TRBV7-2 CASGGTGPSYEQYF
TRBJ2-3 TRBV10-2 CASSEFAGRFPDTQYF
TRBJ2-1 TRBV11-2 CASSPRTSGSGNEQFF
TRBJ2-7 TRBV5-1 CASSLEGLANEQYF
TRBJ1-1 TRBV29-1 CSVAGSTEAFF
TRBJ2-1 TRBV29-1 CSVELDSDEQFF
TRBJ1-3 TRBV29-1 CSVESGNTIYF
TRBJ2-1 TRBV20-1 CSARLAGDYNEQFF